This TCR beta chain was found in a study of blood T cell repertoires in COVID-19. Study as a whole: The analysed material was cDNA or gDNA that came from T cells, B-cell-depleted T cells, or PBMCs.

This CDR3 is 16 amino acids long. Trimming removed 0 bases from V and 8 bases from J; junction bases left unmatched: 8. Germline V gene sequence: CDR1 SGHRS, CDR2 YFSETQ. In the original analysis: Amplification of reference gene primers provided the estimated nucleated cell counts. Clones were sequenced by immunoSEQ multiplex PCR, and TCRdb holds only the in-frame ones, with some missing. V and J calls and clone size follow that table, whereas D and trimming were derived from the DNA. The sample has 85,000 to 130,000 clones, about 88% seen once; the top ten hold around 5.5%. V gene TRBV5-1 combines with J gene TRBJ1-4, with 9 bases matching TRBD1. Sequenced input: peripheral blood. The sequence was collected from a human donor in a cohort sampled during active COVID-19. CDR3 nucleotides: TGCGCCAGCAGCTTGGCTGGGACAGGGCGTCGGGAAAAACTGTTTTTT. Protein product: CASSLAGTGRREKLFF. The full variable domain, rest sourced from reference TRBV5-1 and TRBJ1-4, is KAGVTQTPRYLIKTRGQQVTLSCSPISGHRSVSWYQQTPGQGLQFLFEYFSETQRNKGNFPGRFSGRQFSNSRSEMNVSTLELGDSALYLCASSLAGTGRREKLFFGSGTQLSVL.